Presented here are 2 T cell receptor beta chains from one specimen sequenced in a study of T-cell reconstitution after alpha-beta-depleted transplantation in children. Library preparation (for TCRbeta) was performed with unique molecular identifiers. Each CDR3 protein is one row after TCRdb ran MiXCR on the PCR reads. The table has hundreds of thousands of distinct CDR3 sequences, around 15% seen once. The material sequenced was PBMCs, mostly from graft donor cells, taken 360 days after TCRalphabeta/CD19-depleted stem cell transplant. Receptors originate from a male patient aged 2 to 9 who had a stem cell transplant for acute lymphoblastic leukemia, so the T cells may come from the graft donor.

This clonotype came up many times. This chain connects TRBV12-3 or TRBV12-4 to TRBJ2-1; 14 bases line up with TRBD2. The CDR3 sequence is 19 residues long. V dropped 6 bases and J dropped 5; count of bases not matched to a gene: 15. The CDR3 sequence: CASRFTGTSGRPLDNEQFF. The CDR3 DNA follows: TGTGCCAGCAGGTTCACCGGGACTAGCGGGAGACCTCTCGACAATGAGCAGTTCTTC.

The chain carries TRBV20-1 and TRBJ2-7; TRBD1 aligns across 10 bases. Germline V gives CDR1 DFQATT, CDR2 SNEGSKA (reference sequence). The CDR3 spans 14 residues. Trimming cost V 1 base and J 7 bases; bases outside gene matches: 7. CDR3 amino acids: CSARVPGTGEEQYF. The CDR3, as DNA: TGCAGTGCTAGAGTGCCCGGGACAGGGGAAGAGCAGTACTTC.